Described below is a single T cell receptor beta chain sequence and its context. The antigen remains unidentified. These data originate in a study of chemoradiotherapy in HPV16-positive cancers. The wider study: Candidate HPV-specific clones and shared TCR motifs came from two HPV16-positive patients. Study results and limitations: Candidate HPV-specific clones and E7-related TCR motifs grew in tumor during treatment. HPV-specific T cells were functionally defined from only a couple of HPV16-positive patients.

The trim removed 7 bases at V and 8 bases at J, leaving 5 bases unmatched. The V gene's germline CDR1 is LNHDA and CDR2 SQIVND (reference sequence). The CDR3 length is 12 residues. The repertoire was sequenced with immunoSEQ multiplex PCR; TCRdb's copy has only in-frame clones and lacks some. Of several thousand clones listed, 90% to 97% are singletons. The chain combines TRBV19 with TRBJ2-1; 7 bases are a match to TRBD1. Here the sequenced sample was tumor tissue, taken from a patient who underwent chemoradiotherapy. This clonotype originated in a human donor with HPV-associated anogenital cancer. The CDR3 loop is CASTQTGDEQFF. CDR3 bases: TGTGCCAGTACTCAAACAGGGGATGAGCAGTTCTTC.